This entry describes one T cell receptor (beta chain). The sample belongs to a study of cytomegalovirus exposure and HLA in healthy donors. The repertoire was sequenced with immunoSEQ multiplex PCR; TCRdb's copy has only in-frame clones and lacks some. The sample holds 95,000 to 150,000 clones; roughly 90% are singletons and the top ten take around 6%. V lost 7 bases, J lost 2 bases, and 4 bases stayed unmatched. The germline gives CDR1 WNHNN, CDR2 SYGVQD (reference sequence). The CDR3 contains 14 residues. V usage is TRBV10-1 and J usage is TRBJ1-1, with 10 bases fitting TRBD1. Material for sequencing was PBMCs. The receptor was isolated from a young woman in good health and CMV-seropositive. CDR3: CASKGQGLNTEAFF. The CDR3 nucleotides are TGCGCCAGCAAGGGACAGGGGTTAAACACTGAAGCTTTCTTT.